These 21 T cell receptor beta chains originate from one sample sequenced in a study of OX40 agonist ivuxolimab in advanced cancers. Method: immunoSEQ multiplex PCR; TCRdb's copy keeps in-frame clones and lacks some. The top ten clones hold about 2% of a sample with around 61,000 clones, approximately 84% of them seen once. Sample: CD4+ or CD8+ T cells sorted from blood, taken in a trial of the OX40 agonist ivuxolimab. The origin of the receptors is an adult with an advanced solid tumor such as melanoma, head and neck, liver or kidney cancer.

The gene calls are TRBV4-3 and TRBJ1-2; TRBD1 aligns across 7 bases. This CDR3 spans 17 amino acids. Looked up from germline, CDR1 is LGHNA and CDR2 is YSLEER. Trimming took 0 bases from V and 2 from J; bases not matched to a gene: 9. Here the CDR3 DNA reads TGCGCCAGCAGCCAAGACGCGGTGGCAGGGGGGAACTATGGCTACACCTTC. Its translation: CASSQDAVAGGNYGYTF.

The chain's CDR3 is CASSPGHAHSYEQYF. The CDR3 DNA reads TGTGCCAGCAGCCCCGGACATGCTCACTCCTACGAGCAGTACTTC. The gene calls are TRBV9 and TRBJ2-7; perhaps TRBD1 as D (5 bases). The CDR3 length is 15 residues. The germline V and J ends were trimmed by 4 bases and 0 bases, with 14 bases remaining between them. The germline V gene encodes CDR1 SGDLS and CDR2 YYNGEE.

DNA of the CDR3: TGTGCCATCAGGCCGGGACAGGGGGCAGATACGCAGTATTTT. Its translation: CAIRPGQGADTQYF. The chain has TRBV10-3 and TRBJ2-3; TRBD1 matches at 11 bases. The CDR3 length is 14 residues. The germline gives CDR1 ENHRY, CDR2 SYGVKD. Unmatched junction bases numbered 3, after V lost 6 bases and J lost 4 bases.

J is TRBJ2-2 and V is TRBV19; 8 bases map to TRBD1. The ends lost 5 bases at V and 4 bases at J; junction bases unmatched: 6. This CDR3 comprises 15 residues. Germline V gene lookup returns CDR1 LNHDA and CDR2 SQIVND (reference sequence). The CDR3 DNA is TGTGCCAGTAGTCGACAGGGGTCGGCCACCGGGGAGCTGTTTTTT. Its translation: CASSRQGSATGELFF.

This clone has just one count. The chain combines TRBV5-6 with TRBJ2-1; TRBD2 matches at 8 bases. The CDR3 consists of 16 residues. Germline trimming cut 4 bases from V and 6 bases from J; bases unmatched to any gene: 12. Looked up from germline, CDR1 is SGHDT and CDR2 is YYEEEE. The CDR3 nucleotides are TGTGCCAGCAGCGGGTGGAGCGGGAGCGTGGGCAATGAGCAGTTCTTC. The encoded protein is CASSGWSGSVGNEQFF.

This clone was counted a single time. This rearrangement joins TRBV5-5 to TRBJ1-1; tentatively, D is TRBD1 (6 bases). The CDR3 extends over 15 amino acids. CDR1 and CDR2 (germline): SGHKS, YYEKEE (reference sequence). Trimming cost V 6 bases and J 5 bases, with 20 bases left between them. The CDR3 region is CASTPRAGVLTEAFF. CDR3 DNA: TGTGCCAGCACCCCCCGGGCAGGGGTATTAACTGAAGCTTTCTTT.

The genes are TRBV9 and TRBJ2-7, with 8 positions matching TRBD1. CDR3 length: 14 residues. Germline CDR1 is SGDLS and CDR2 is YYNGEE. Losses at the gene ends were 0 bases for V and 9 bases for J; bases not matched to a gene: 8. CDR3 region: CASSVEDRAIWQYF. For the CDR3, the DNA is TGTGCCAGCAGCGTAGAGGACAGGGCTATCTGGCAGTACTTC.

V is TRBV11-2 and J is TRBJ1-3; 8 nucleotides line up with TRBD1. The CDR3 runs 16 residues. CDR1 is SGHAT and CDR2 is FQNNGV in the germline V gene. Germline trimming cut 5 bases from V and 0 bases from J; bases unmatched to any gene: 6. In DNA, the CDR3 is TGTGCCAGCAGCCCACGAACAGGGGGCTCTGGAAACACCATATATTTT. Amino acids: CASSPRTGGSGNTIYF. The entire variable domain, with the rest obtained from reference TRBV11-2 and TRBJ1-3, is as follows: EAGVAQSPRYKIIEKRQSVAFWCNPISGHATLYWYQQILGQGPKLLIQFQNNGVVDDSQLPKDRFSAERLKGVDSTLKIQPAKLEDSAVYLCASSPRTGGSGNTIYFGEGSWLTVV.

V is TRBV5-1 and J is TRBJ1-2; 7 bases map to TRBD1. CDR3 length: 14 amino acids. V dropped 0 bases and J dropped 6; count of bases not matched to a gene: 5. The germline V gene encodes CDR1 SGHRS and CDR2 YFSETQ. Written as DNA, the CDR3 is TGCGCCAGCAGCTTGGACAGGGGATACAATGGCTACACCTTC. This sequence encodes CASSLDRGYNGYTF. The whole variable domain, filled in from reference TRBV5-1 and TRBJ1-2, reads KAGVTQTPRYLIKTRGQQVTLSCSPISGHRSVSWYQQTPGQGLQFLFEYFSETQRNKGNFPGRFSGRQFSNSRSEMNVSTLELGDSALYLCASSLDRGYNGYTFGSGTRLTVV.

The chain recombines TRBV21-1 with TRBJ2-1; the table's D call, TRBD1, has no DNA check behind it. TRBV21-1 is given as a pseudogene. The CDR3 runs to 16 residues. CDR3 protein: CASSAPRHRSYNEQFF. The CDR3, as DNA: TGTGCCAGCAGCGCCCCTCGACACCGCTCCTACAATGAGCAGTTCTTC.

The chain has TRBV7-3 and TRBJ2-3, with 13 bases that match TRBD2. Trimming cost V 5 bases and J 3 bases; bases outside gene matches: 8. Germline V lookup: CDR1 SGHTA, CDR2 FQGTGA. The CDR3 is 17 residues long. The CDR3 here is CASSPTSGGAFTDTQYF. Here the CDR3 DNA reads TGTGCCAGCAGCCCAACTAGCGGGGGGGCGTTTACAGATACGCAGTATTTT.

The chain has TRBV2 and TRBJ2-1, with 10 bases aligning to TRBD2. The CDR3 loop spans 15 amino acids. The germline V gene encodes CDR1 SNHLY and CDR2 FYNNEI. Germline trimming cut 5 bases from V and 2 bases from J; bases unmatched to any gene: 3. For the CDR3, the DNA is TGTGCCAGCAGTCCCGGGACTAGCGCCTACAATGAGCAGTTCTTC. This codes for CASSPGTSAYNEQFF. The full variable domain, its missing parts supplied by reference TRBV2 and TRBJ2-1, is EPEVTQTPSHQVTQMGQEVILRCVPISNHLYFYWYRQILGQKVEFLVSFYNNEISEKSEIFDDQFSVERPDGSNFTLKIRSTKLEDSAMYFCASSPGTSAYNEQFFGPGTRLTVL.

The chain carries TRBV2 and TRBJ2-1; 12 bases agree with TRBD2. Germline V lookup: CDR1 SNHLY, CDR2 FYNNEI. This CDR3 has 17 amino acids. Trimming removed 7 bases from V and 7 bases from J; junction bases left unmatched: 14. This CDR3 is CASTYSLTSGSGNEQFF. The CDR3 DNA follows: TGTGCCAGCACCTACTCCCTGACTAGCGGGAGTGGTAATGAGCAGTTCTTC.

V is TRBV5-1 and J is TRBJ2-1; 9 bases fit TRBD2. CDR1 and CDR2 (germline): SGHRS, YFSETQ. The CDR3 consists of 15 residues. The V gene end was trimmed by 1 base and the J gene end by 4 bases; junction bases not matched to a gene: 3. The CDR3 reads CASSLLLAGYNEQFF. CDR3 nucleotides: TGCGCCAGCAGCTTGCTACTAGCGGGTTACAATGAGCAGTTCTTC.

The chain joins TRBV11-3 to TRBJ2-5, with D possibly TRBD1 on 6 matching bases. The V gene lost 0 bases and the J gene lost 4 bases, with 15 bases spanning the gap. Germline V gene data show CDR1 as SGHNT and CDR2 as YENEEA. The CDR3 has 16 residues. CDR3 DNA: TGTGCCAGCAGCTTAGACCCGTATACAGGGAGAGAGACCCAGTACTTC. Residues: CASSLDPYTGRETQYF.

V gene TRBV4-1 combines with J gene TRBJ1-5; weak D call: TRBD1 (6 bases). Germline V CDR1 and CDR2: MGHRA, YSYEKL. Trimming cost V 3 bases and J 0 bases, with 15 bases left between them. This CDR3 is 17 amino acids long. CDR3: CASSQTKGTRSNQPQHF. The CDR3 DNA sequence: TGCGCCAGCAGCCAGACCAAAGGGACACGTAGCAATCAGCCCCAGCATTTT.

The V and J genes are TRBV5-6 and TRBJ2-1; 10 bases align to TRBD1. J was trimmed by 6 bases and V by 3 bases; bases with no gene match: 3. This CDR3 is built from 14 residues. CDR1 and CDR2 (germline): SGHDT, YYEEEE. The CDR3 region is CASSSRTGGNEQFF. The CDR3 coding sequence is TGTGCCAGCAGCTCCAGGACAGGGGGCAATGAGCAGTTCTTC.

V is TRBV2 and J is TRBJ2-5, with 9 nucleotides matching TRBD2. Per the germline V gene, CDR1 is SNHLY and CDR2 is FYNNEI. The V gene end was trimmed by 7 bases and the J gene end by 7 bases; junction bases not matched to a gene: 10. This CDR3 has 14 amino acids. CDR3 nucleotides: TGTGCCAGCAAGGGGGCGGGACTAGCAGGGACCCAGTACTTC. It specifies CASKGAGLAGTQYF.

This chain joins TRBV5-1 and TRBJ2-7; D is undetermined. The CDR3 runs 14 residues. The germline V and J ends were trimmed by 1 base and 4 bases, with 12 bases remaining between them. Germline V gene lookup returns CDR1 SGHRS and CDR2 YFSETQ. CDR3: CASSLTQERYEQYF. The CDR3 nucleotides read TGCGCCAGCAGCTTGACACAAGAGAGATACGAGCAGTACTTC.

A few counts support this clone. This chain joins TRBV10-1 and TRBJ2-2; 8 bases match TRBD2. From germline, CDR1 is WNHNN and CDR2 SYGVQD (reference sequence). The CDR3 sequence is 18 residues long. Trimming at V came to 3 bases and at J to 2 bases, leaving 11 bases not matched to a gene. For the CDR3, the DNA is TGCGCCAGCAGTGATGGTCTAGCGGGTGTTAATAACACCGGGGAGCTGTTTTTT. Amino acids: CASSDGLAGVNNTGELFF.

This CDR3 is CSSTPGLAGLKGIGGELFF. The CDR3 nucleotides read TGCAGCTCGACACCGGGACTAGCGGGACTAAAGGGAATTGGCGGGGAGCTGTTTTTT. The chain carries TRBV29-1 and TRBJ2-2, with TRBD2 matching 13 bases. Germline CDR1 SQVTM, CDR2 ANQGSEA. The CDR3 consists of 19 residues. Trimming took 8 bases from V and 7 from J; bases not matched to a gene: 22.